The clone carrying this TCR beta chain was detected only once. The antigen is not known. This specimen comes from a study of post-analysis software for immune sequencing data. Unique molecular identifiers featured in each of the TCR beta cDNA libraries. TCRdb ran MiXCR on the PCR reads and lists one entry per CDR3 protein. The sample holds approximately 730,000 distinct CDR3 sequences, less than 35% seen once. Whole-study findings and limits: Comparison of patients with controls showed five TRBV segments more frequent in patients, TRBV5-6, TRBV5-1 and TRBV20-1 among them.

Germline values: CDR1 ENHRY, CDR2 SYGVKD. CDR3 length: 13 amino acids. The V gene end was trimmed by 7 bases and the J gene end by 10 bases; junction bases not matched to a gene: 4. The clonotype was recovered from a girl between 5 and 17 years old with multiple sclerosis. The rearrangement joins TRBV10-3 to TRBJ1-6, with 10 nucleotides matching TRBD1. Material for sequencing was blood. CDR3 protein: CAINPGQGSPLHF. Written as DNA, the CDR3 is TGTGCCATCAACCCGGGACAGGGGTCACCCCTCCACTTT.